This TCR beta chain stems from a study of blood T cell repertoires in COVID-19. Study context: Some COVID-19 samples were acute and others convalescent; all came from the United States, Italy and Spain. T cells, B-cell-depleted T cells, or PBMCs supplied cDNA or gDNA.

The germline V gene encodes CDR1 GTSNPN and CDR2 SVGIG (reference sequence). The length of the CDR3 is 16 residues. V lost 0 bases to trimming and J lost 3 bases; unmatched junction nucleotides: 8. The authors' processing: Nucleated cell number was recorded as an estimate derived from reference gene primer amplification. Data came from immunoSEQ multiplex PCR; TCRdb stores just in-frame clones and leaves some out. V, J and clone size were drawn from that table, and D and trimming were deduced from the DNA. The sample records 50,000 to 80,000 clones, roughly 86% being singletons. This TCR was sampled from a man between 60 and 70 years old with acute or convalescent COVID-19. The V and J genes are TRBV30 and TRBJ1-2; 9 bases align to TRBD1. Sequenced input: peripheral blood. CDR3 in amino acids: CAWSVRKGQGDYGYTF. CDR3 in DNA: TGTGCCTGGAGTGTAAGGAAGGGACAGGGTGACTATGGCTACACCTTC. The variable domain in full, completed from reference TRBV30 and TRBJ1-2, reads SQTIHQWPATLVQPVGSPLSLECTVEGTSNPNLYWYRQAAGRGLQLLFYSVGIGQISSEVPQNLSASRPQDRQFILSSKKLLLSDSGFYLCAWSVRKGQGDYGYTFGSGTRLTVV.